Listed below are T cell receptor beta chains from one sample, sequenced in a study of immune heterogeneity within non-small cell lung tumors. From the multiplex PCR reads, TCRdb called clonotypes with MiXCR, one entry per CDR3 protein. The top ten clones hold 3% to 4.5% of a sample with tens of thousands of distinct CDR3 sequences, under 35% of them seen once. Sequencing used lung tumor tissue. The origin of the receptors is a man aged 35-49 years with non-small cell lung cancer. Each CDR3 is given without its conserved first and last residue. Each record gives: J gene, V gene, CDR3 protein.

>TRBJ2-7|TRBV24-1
ATSDGTADEQY
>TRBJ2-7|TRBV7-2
ASSFTPGLGEQY
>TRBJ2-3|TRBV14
ASSQGSGVADTQY
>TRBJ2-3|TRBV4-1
ASSQEGGRAVDTQY
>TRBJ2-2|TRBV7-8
ASRLQRFTGELF
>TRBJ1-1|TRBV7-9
ASDRAEGEAF
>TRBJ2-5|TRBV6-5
ASSYDETQY
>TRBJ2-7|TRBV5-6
AGSRFGLNKY
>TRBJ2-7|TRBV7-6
ASSLAPVDPAEQY
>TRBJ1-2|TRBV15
ATSTAGGFYGYT
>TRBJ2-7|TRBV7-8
ASSLGGLSGRPGKGYEQY
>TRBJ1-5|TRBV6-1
ASSYGREGQPQH
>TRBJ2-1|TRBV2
ASSESYNEQF
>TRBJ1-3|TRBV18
ASSRLQDSGNTIY
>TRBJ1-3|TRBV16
ASSHRDPGNTIY
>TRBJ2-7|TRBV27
ASSRTLAGSSYEQY
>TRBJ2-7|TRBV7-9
ASSLSVFDEQY
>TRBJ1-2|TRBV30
ASEGKGTYGYT
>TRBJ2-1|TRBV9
ASRVADGRKYNEQF
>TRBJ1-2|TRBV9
ASSVSGNYGYT
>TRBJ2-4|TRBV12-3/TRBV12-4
ASSTGGLVSPSLSKNIQY
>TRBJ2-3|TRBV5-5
ASSLGPTGGTQY
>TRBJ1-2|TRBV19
AGYGANYGYT
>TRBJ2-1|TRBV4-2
ASSLDQFILNEQF
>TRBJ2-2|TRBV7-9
ASIFSSGRTGELS
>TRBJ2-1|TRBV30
AWAPAYNEQF
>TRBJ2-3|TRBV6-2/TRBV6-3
ASSYSTSGRAFTQY
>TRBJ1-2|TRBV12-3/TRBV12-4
ASSYRGPGSYGYT
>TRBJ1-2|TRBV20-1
SARAGEANYGYT
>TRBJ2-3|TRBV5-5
ASSFPGLDTQY
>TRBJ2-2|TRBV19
ASKVAGRSGGELF
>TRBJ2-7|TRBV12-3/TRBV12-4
ASSRAGTGDHEQY
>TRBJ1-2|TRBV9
ASSQTGYGYT
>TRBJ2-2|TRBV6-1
ASRHYVTGDTGELF
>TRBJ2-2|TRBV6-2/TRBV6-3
ASSYNLNTGELF
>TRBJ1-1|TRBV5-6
ASSLVGRSSEAF
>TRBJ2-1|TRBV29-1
SVEEGARLF